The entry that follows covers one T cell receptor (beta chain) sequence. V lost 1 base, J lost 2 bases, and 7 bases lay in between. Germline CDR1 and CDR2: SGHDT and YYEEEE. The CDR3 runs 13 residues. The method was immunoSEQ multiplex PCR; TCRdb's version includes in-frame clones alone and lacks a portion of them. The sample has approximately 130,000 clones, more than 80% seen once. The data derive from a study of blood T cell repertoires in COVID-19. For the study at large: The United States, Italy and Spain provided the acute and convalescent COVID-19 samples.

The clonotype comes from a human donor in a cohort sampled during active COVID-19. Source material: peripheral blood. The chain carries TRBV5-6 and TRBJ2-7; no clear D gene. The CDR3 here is CASSLYRTYEQYF. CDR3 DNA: TGTGCCAGCAGCTTGTATAGAACCTACGAGCAGTACTTC.